This TCR beta chain was recorded in a study of neurological immune-mediated disorders. TCRdb redid the calling of the 5' RACE reads with MiXCR, one entry per CDR3 protein. The sample holds about 78,000 distinct CDR3 sequences; approximately 5% are singletons and the top ten take about 2%. The CDR3 has 12 residues. Germline values: CDR1 SQVTM, CDR2 ANQGSEA. With 3 bases clipped from V and 8 bases from J, the junction kept 5 bases outside the gene matches. This clonotype was counted ten times or more. The chain couples TRBV29-1 to TRBJ1-2; 8 bases line up with TRBD1. The material sequenced was PBMCs. The sequence was obtained from a woman in her 30s with multiple sclerosis. In DNA form, the CDR3 reads TGCAGCGTTGACCGGGACAGGTTAGGCTACACCTTC. It codes for CSVDRDRLGYTF.